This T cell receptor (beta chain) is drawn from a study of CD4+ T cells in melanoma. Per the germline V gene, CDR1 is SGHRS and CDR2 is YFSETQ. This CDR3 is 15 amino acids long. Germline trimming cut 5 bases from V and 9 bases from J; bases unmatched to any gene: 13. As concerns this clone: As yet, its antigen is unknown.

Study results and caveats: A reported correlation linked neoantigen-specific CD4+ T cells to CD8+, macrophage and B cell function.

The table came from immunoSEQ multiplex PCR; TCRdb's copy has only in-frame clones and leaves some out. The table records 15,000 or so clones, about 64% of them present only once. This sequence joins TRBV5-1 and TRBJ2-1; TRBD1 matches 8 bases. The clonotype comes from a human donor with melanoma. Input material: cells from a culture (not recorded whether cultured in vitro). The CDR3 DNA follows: TGCGCCAGCAGTCCGGGACAGGTTTTTAATAGTGAGCAGTTCTTC. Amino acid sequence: CASSPGQVFNSEQFF.